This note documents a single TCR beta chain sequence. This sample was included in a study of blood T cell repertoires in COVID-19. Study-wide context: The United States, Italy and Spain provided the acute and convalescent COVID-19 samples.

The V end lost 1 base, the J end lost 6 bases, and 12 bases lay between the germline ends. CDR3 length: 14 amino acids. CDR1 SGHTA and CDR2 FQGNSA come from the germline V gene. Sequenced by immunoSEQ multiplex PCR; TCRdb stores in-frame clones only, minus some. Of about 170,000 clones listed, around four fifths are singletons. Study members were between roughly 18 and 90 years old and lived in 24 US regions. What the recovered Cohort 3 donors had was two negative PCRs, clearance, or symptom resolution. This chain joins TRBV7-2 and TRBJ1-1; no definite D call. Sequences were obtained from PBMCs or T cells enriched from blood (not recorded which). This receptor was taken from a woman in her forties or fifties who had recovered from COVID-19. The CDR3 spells CASSLGFVRAEAFF. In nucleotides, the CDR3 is TGTGCCAGCAGCTTAGGATTTGTAAGAGCTGAAGCTTTCTTT.